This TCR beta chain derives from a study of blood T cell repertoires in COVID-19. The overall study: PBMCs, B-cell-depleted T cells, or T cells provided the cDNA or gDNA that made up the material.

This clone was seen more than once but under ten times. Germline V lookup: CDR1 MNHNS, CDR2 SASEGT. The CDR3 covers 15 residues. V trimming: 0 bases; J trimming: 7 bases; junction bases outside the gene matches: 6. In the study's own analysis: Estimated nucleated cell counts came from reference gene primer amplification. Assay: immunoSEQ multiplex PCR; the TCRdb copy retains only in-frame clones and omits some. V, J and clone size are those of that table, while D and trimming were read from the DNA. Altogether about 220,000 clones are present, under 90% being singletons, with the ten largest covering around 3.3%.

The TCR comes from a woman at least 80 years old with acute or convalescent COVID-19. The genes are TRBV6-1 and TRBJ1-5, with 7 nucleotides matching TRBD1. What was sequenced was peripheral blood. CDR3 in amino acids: CASSEATGSYQPQHF. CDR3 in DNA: TGTGCCAGCAGTGAAGCGACAGGGAGCTACCAGCCCCAGCATTTT.